A selection of T cell receptor beta chains follows, all from one sample in a study of OX40 agonist ivuxolimab in advanced cancers. Produced via immunoSEQ multiplex PCR; TCRdb's table is partial and in-frame only. Among some 80,000 clones listed, 65% to 90% were seen once. The sample in question was CD4+ or CD8+ T cells sorted from blood, obtained in a trial of the OX40 agonist ivuxolimab. Receptor source: an adult with an advanced solid tumor such as melanoma, head and neck, liver or kidney cancer. The CDR3 runs from the conserved cysteine through the conserved F or W. The D gene is left open where the match is weak.

d_gene	v_gene	j_gene	CDR3aa
-	TRBV28	TRBJ1-1	CASWTANTEAFF
TRBD1	TRBV28	TRBJ1-6	CASSLGQAFNSPLHF
-	TRBV7-2	TRBJ2-5	CASSLAGGRETQYF
-	TRBV15	TRBJ1-2	CATSRDSVVVGYTF
-	TRBV5-1	TRBJ1-5	CASSLDGGDQPQHF
TRBD1	TRBV2	TRBJ1-2	CASTRDREYGYTF
-	TRBV27	TRBJ1-2	CASSLGINYGYTF
-	TRBV7-9	TRBJ1-6	CASSSGSGALHF
-	TRBV7-8	TRBJ1-1	CASSLQSQGNTEAFF
TRBD2	TRBV30	TRBJ2-7	CAWTRGGIPYEQYF
TRBD1	TRBV7-2	TRBJ2-5	CASSRTTGEKTQYF
-	TRBV14	TRBJ1-1	CASSQDLRNTEAFF
-	TRBV7-2	TRBJ1-3	CASSPRGYGNTIYF
-	TRBV2	TRBJ1-5	CASSEVNSNQPQHF
TRBD2	TRBV7-2	TRBJ2-7	CASSLVARTSGSYEQYF
TRBD1	TRBV6-6	TRBJ2-7	CASSYGTGVEQYF
TRBD1	TRBV2	TRBJ1-6	CASSLWDSNNSPLHF
-	TRBV7-3	TRBJ1-6	CASTRPGSYNSPLHF
-	TRBV7-3	TRBJ2-7	CASSPQGLQYEQYF
TRBD1	TRBV5-1	TRBJ1-3	CASSSAGQGNTIYF
-	TRBV9	TRBJ1-2	CASSVGGERGWYGYTF
TRBD1	TRBV7-6	TRBJ2-5	CASSHNPRRQGRKETQYF
-	TRBV5-1	TRBJ2-3	CASRASGLLTDTQYF
-	TRBV11-2	TRBJ2-2	CASSLRTAPANTGELFF
-	TRBV5-1	TRBJ2-1	CASTSTGNNEQFF
-	TRBV28	TRBJ1-2	CASSIASGHGYTF
-	TRBV7-9	-	CASSPGGNRGLSYEQYF
-	TRBV11-1	TRBJ1-2	CASSQSTANYGYTF
-	TRBV7-8	TRBJ2-7	CASNPEGWGKGYEQYF
-	TRBV7-9	TRBJ2-3	CASSHAGSTDTQYF
-	TRBV5-1	TRBJ1-2	CASSLTEDSTYGYTF
-	TRBV19	TRBJ2-6	CASSLPGSGANVLTF
-	TRBV11-3	TRBJ1-1	CASSSEGNTEAFF
-	TRBV9	TRBJ1-3	CASSVDVRNTIYF
TRBD2	TRBV7-2	TRBJ2-1	CASRPGTSSYNEQFF